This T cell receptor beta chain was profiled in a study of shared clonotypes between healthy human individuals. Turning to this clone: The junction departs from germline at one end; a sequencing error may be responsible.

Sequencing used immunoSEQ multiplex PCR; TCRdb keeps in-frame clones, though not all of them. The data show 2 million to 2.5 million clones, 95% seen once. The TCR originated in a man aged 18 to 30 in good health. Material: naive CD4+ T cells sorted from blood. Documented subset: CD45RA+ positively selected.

The CDR3 sequence: CASSFAGQRLPGAF. The CDR3 DNA follows: TGTGCCAGCAGCTTCGCGGGACAGAGATTACCGGGGGCCTTC. The gene calls are TRBV7-9 and TRBJ1-2, with 7 bases lining up with TRBD1. The CDR3 runs 14 residues. Germline assignment: CDR1 SEHNR and CDR2 FQNEAQ (reference sequence).